This TCR beta chain was obtained from a study of blood T cell repertoires in COVID-19. Study in general: T cells, B-cell-depleted T cells, or PBMCs provided the cDNA or gDNA that served as material.

The V gene lost 0 bases and the J gene lost 5 bases, with 8 bases spanning the gap. Per germline, CDR1 LNHNV and CDR2 YYDKDF (reference sequence). The CDR3 spans 14 residues. This clone was seen just once. Here immunoSEQ multiplex PCR was the method, and the copy in TCRdb shows in-frame clones only, minus some. This sample yields roughly 43,000 clones, of which approximately 81% are seen a single time; less than 5% belongs to the top ten. This rearrangement joins TRBV15 to TRBJ2-1; D is undetermined. Sequences were obtained from peripheral blood. The sequence was collected from a woman aged 70-85 years with acute or convalescent COVID-19. The CDR3 nucleotides are TGTGCCACCAGCAGAGATGGCGGAAACAATGAGCAGTTCTTC. This sequence encodes CATSRDGGNNEQFF. The full variable domain, with the rest looked up from reference TRBV15 and TRBJ2-1, is DAMVIQNPRYQVTQFGKPVTLSCSQTLNHNVMYWYQQKSSQAPKLLFHYYDKDFNNEADTPDNFQSRRPNTSFCFLDIRSPGLGDTAMYLCATSRDGGNNEQFFGPGTRLTVL.